A selection of T cell receptor beta chains follows, all from one sample in a study of blood T cell repertoires in COVID-19. The assay was immunoSEQ multiplex PCR, and TCRdb's table has in-frame clones only and misses some. The data show more than 70,000 clones, around 88% seen once. Sequencing input: peripheral blood. Source of these receptors: a man between 60 and 75 years old with acute or convalescent COVID-19. Both conserved end residues are part of each CDR3. The D gene is left open where the match is weak. Rows give clone size only sometimes, using once, few, many, or a class for an expanded clone.

clone_size d_call j_call v_call cdr3_aa cdr3_nt
. TRBD1 TRBJ2-7 TRBV7-2 CASSPPLQGDEQYF TGTGCCAGCAGCCCCCCGCTTCAGGGGGACGAGCAGTACTTC
once TRBD1 TRBJ1-5 TRBV11-2 CASSPRTGQPQHF TGTGCCAGCAGCCCCAGGACAGGGCAGCCCCAGCATTTT
. TRBD2 TRBJ2-1 TRBV2 CASSEGSTSGDYNEQFF TGTGCCAGCAGTGAAGGATCGACTAGCGGGGACTACAATGAGCAGTTCTTC
. . TRBJ2-5 TRBV5-1 CASSSNPRTSETQYF TGCGCCAGCAGCTCTAACCCCCGGACATCAGAGACCCAGTACTTC
. . TRBJ1-2 TRBV7-9 CASSLAFRIEDYGYTF TGTGCCAGCAGCTTAGCTTTTCGTATTGAGGACTATGGCTACACCTTC
few . TRBJ1-5 TRBV27 CASSLPGSNQPQHF TGTGCCAGCAGTTTACCCGGTAGCAATCAGCCCCAGCATTTT
. . TRBJ1-2 TRBV5-1 CASSRTRDYGYTF TGCGCCAGCAGCCGCACTCGGGACTATGGCTACACCTTC
. TRBD1 TRBJ1-3 TRBV5-1 CASSTGTGGNTIYF TGCGCCAGCAGCACAGGGACAGGGGGCAACACCATATATTTT
. . TRBJ1-3 TRBV15 CATSAQIPGHRNTIYF TGTGCCACCAGCGCCCAGATCCCGGGACACCGAAACACCATATATTTT
. . TRBJ2-2 TRBV18 CASSPLTSTGELFF TGTGCCAGCTCACCCCTCACTTCCACCGGGGAGCTGTTTTTT
. . TRBJ2-7 TRBV30 CAWSHDGIYEQYF TGTGCCTGGAGTCATGACGGGATTTACGAGCAGTACTTC
. TRBD1 TRBJ1-2 TRBV5-1 CASSSEGASYYGYTF TGCGCCAGCAGCTCAGAGGGGGCTAGCTACTATGGCTACACCTTC
. TRBD1 TRBJ2-7 TRBV27 CASSLSNLGTASYEQYF TGTGCCAGCAGTTTATCGAATCTGGGGACAGCCTCCTACGAGCAGTACTTC
. . TRBJ1-2 TRBV5-4 CASSLGTGGYTF TGTGCCAGCAGCTTGGGAACAGGGGGCTACACCTTC
. . TRBJ1-2 TRBV20-1 CSASADPRGDGYTF TGCAGTGCTAGTGCCGACCCTCGCGGGGATGGCTACACCTTC
many TRBD1 TRBJ1-1 TRBV7-9 CASSPTGDRGMNTEAFF TGTGCCAGCAGCCCCACGGGCGACAGGGGGATGAACACTGAAGCTTTCTTT
. . TRBJ1-2 TRBV20-1 CSARSMHGYTF TGCAGTGCTCGGAGTATGCATGGCTACACCTTC